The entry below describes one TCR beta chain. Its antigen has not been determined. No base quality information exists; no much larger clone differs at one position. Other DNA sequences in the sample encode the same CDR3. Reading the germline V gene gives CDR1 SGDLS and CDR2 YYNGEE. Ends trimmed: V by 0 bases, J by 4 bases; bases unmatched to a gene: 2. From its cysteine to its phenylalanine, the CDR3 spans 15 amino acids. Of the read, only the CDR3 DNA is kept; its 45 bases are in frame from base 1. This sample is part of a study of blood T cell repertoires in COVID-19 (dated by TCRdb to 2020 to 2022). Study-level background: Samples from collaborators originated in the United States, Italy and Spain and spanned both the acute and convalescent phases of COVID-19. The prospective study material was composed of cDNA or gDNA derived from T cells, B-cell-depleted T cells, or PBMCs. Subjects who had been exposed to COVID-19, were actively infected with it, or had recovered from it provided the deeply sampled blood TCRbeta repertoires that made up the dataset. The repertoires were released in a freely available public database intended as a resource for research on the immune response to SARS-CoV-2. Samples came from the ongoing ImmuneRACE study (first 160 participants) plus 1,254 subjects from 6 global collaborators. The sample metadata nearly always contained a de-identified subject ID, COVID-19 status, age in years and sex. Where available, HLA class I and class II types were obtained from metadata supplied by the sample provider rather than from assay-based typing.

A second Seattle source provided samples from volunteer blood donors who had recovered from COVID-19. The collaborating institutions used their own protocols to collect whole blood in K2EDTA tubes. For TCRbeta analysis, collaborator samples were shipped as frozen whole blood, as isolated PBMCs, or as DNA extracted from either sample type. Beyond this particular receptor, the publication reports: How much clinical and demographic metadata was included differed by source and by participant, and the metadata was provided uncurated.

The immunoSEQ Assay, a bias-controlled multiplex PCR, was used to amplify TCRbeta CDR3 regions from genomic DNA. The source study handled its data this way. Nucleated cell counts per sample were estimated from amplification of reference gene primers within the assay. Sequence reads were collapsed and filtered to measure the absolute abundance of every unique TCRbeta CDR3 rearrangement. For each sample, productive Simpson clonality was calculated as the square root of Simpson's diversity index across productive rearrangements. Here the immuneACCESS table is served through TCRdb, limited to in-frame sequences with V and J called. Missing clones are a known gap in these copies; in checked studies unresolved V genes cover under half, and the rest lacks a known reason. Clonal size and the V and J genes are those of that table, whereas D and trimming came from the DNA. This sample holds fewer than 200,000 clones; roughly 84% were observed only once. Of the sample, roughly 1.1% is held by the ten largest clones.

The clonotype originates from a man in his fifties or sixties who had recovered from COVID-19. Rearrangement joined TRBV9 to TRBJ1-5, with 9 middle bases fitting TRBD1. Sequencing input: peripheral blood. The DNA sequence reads TGTGCCAGCAGCGTAGAGGGGACAGGGAATCAGCCCCAGCATTTT. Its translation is CASSVEGTGNQPQHF.